This entry features one T cell receptor beta chain sequence. This sample is drawn from a study of blood T cell repertoires in COVID-19. Study information: Sites in the United States, Italy and Spain provided acute and convalescent COVID-19 samples.

Sequencing was performed with immunoSEQ multiplex PCR; in TCRdb, only in-frame clones are kept and a portion is missing. The sample gives 150,000 to 200,000 clones, roughly 89% of which show up once; 3.7% is in the top ten. This TCR was sampled from a young man with active or convalescent COVID-19. Sample: peripheral blood.

This chain's CDR3 is CASSLGAGSGTDTQYF. The CDR3 nucleotides are TGTGCCAGCAGCTTAGGGGCGGGATCAGGCACAGATACGCAGTATTTT. The genes are TRBV7-2 and TRBJ2-3, with TRBD2 as a possible D gene (6 bases). The CDR3 runs 16 residues. Germline lookup yields CDR1 SGHTA and CDR2 FQGNSA. The V end was cut by 1 base, the J end by 1 base, with 12 bases between. The whole variable domain, remainder taken from reference TRBV7-2 and TRBJ2-3, is GAGVSQSPSNKVTEKGKDVELRCDPISGHTALYWYRQSLGQGLEFLIYFQGNSAPDKSGLPSDRFSAERTGGSVSTLTIQRTQQEDSAVYLCASSLGAGSGTDTQYFGPGTRLTVL.